This T cell receptor beta chain was profiled in a study of sequential checkpoint blockade in melanoma. TCRdb's copy holds only in-frame clones and misses some; the assay was immunoSEQ multiplex PCR. The sample comprises about 21,000 clones, under 85% of which are singletons, and less than 50% rests with the top ten. Indicated treatment: randomized to nivolumab then ipilimumab (arm A) or the reverse (arm B). Trimming left V 6 bases short and J 7 bases short, with 16 bases between. Germline V gene sequence: CDR1 MNHEY, CDR2 SVGAGI. This CDR3 is built from 14 residues. The gene calls are TRBV6-5 and TRBJ2-1; maybe TRBD2 (7 bases). The clonotype comes from a human donor with melanoma. The input for sequencing was CD8+ T cells sorted from blood (inferred from file names), taken from a patient given nivolumab and ipilimumab in sequence. The CDR3 here is CASRTVGGANEQFF. Here the CDR3 DNA reads TGTGCCAGCAGAACGGTGGGGGGGGCAAATGAGCAGTTCTTC.